This TCR beta chain came from a study of T cell responses to AZD1222 COVID-19 vaccine. Generated by immunoSEQ multiplex PCR, the TCRdb table keeps only in-frame clones and is missing some. There are over 85,000 clones in the sample; approximately 94% occur only once, and about 3% lies in the top ten. Trimming took 7 bases from V and 10 from J, leaving 16 bases between them. Germline CDR1 and CDR2: DFQATT and SNEGSKA (reference sequence). This CDR3 has 11 residues. V gene TRBV20-1 combines with J gene TRBJ1-1, with TRBD1 as a possible D gene (5 bases). The clonotype originates from an adult who received the AZD1222 COVID-19 vaccine. Specimen: peripheral blood, collected 28 days after the second AZD1222 dose. CDR3: CSVQRGTSAFF. Written as DNA, the CDR3 is TGCAGTGTACAGAGGGGCACCTCAGCTTTCTTT.